The 17 T cell receptor beta chains presented below share a single source sample, sequenced in a study of CD8+ T cells in alopecia areata. Treatment indicated: oral pan-JAK inhibitor, 5-10 mg twice daily. Following RNA extraction, reverse transcription yielded cDNA that acted as the sequencing template. Generated by immunoSEQ multiplex PCR, the TCRdb table keeps only in-frame clones and is missing some. The sample carries fewer than 350,000 clones, about 62% recorded once. The specimen comprised CD4+ T cells sorted from blood, sampled at week 24, from a patient treated with tofacitinib. These receptor sequences come from a human donor with alopecia areata.

The sample holds a few counts of this clone. This rearrangement joins TRBV7-9 to TRBJ1-1; D gene uncertain. The CDR3 runs 13 residues. Trimming took off 6 bases at V and 0 bases at J, with 8 bases between the two ends. Germline V gene sequence: CDR1 SEHNR, CDR2 FQNEAQ (reference sequence). CDR3 sequence reads: CASSYAVNTEAFF. In DNA, the CDR3 is TGTGCCAGCAGTTACGCCGTGAACACTGAAGCTTTCTTT.

This rearrangement joins TRBV9 to TRBJ1-3; no firm D call. The V gene's germline CDR1 is SGDLS and CDR2 YYNGEE. The CDR3 is 15 amino acids. The ends were cut back, 1 base at V and 0 bases at J, with 8 bases in the middle. The CDR3 here is CASSVQQSSGNTIYF. The CDR3 DNA follows: TGTGCCAGCAGCGTACAACAGAGCTCTGGAAACACCATATATTTT. Using reference TRBV9 and TRBJ1-3 for the parts outside the CDR3, the full variable domain is DSGVTQTPKHLITATGQRVTLRCSPRSGDLSVYWYQQSLDQGLQFLIQYYNGEERAKGNILERFSAQQFPDLHSELNLSSLELGDSALYFCASSVQQSSGNTIYFGEGSWLTVV.

In its sample, this clone was seen a few times. This chain connects TRBV29-1 to TRBJ1-1, with D uncertain. CDR1 is SQVTM, CDR2 ANQGSEA, per germline. Trimming cost V 1 base and J 5 bases, with 8 bases left between them. This CDR3 has 12 amino acids. The CDR3 region is CSVEVSGTEAFF. The CDR3 bases are TGCAGCGTTGAAGTCTCCGGAACTGAAGCTTTCTTT. The full variable domain, in which reference TRBV29-1 and TRBJ1-1 provide the parts outside the CDR3, is SAVISQKPSRDICQRGTSLTIQCQVDSQVTMMFWYRQQPGQSLTLIATANQGSEATYESGFVIDKFPISRPNLTFSTLTVSNMSPEDSSIYLCSVEVSGTEAFFGQGTRLTVV.

This clone was seen just once. V and J are TRBV5-4 and TRBJ2-7; D ambiguous. Germline CDR1 reads SGHNT; CDR2 reads YYREEE (reference sequence). The CDR3 is 13 residues long. V was pared by 5 bases and J by 1 base, with 10 bases between. The CDR3 is CASRSASSYEQYF. In nucleotides, the CDR3 is TGTGCCAGCAGATCGGCCAGTTCCTACGAGCAGTACTTC.

The rearrangement joins TRBV10-3 to TRBJ1-6, with 9 bases lining up with TRBD1. Germline assignment: CDR1 ENHRY and CDR2 SYGVKD. The CDR3 is 13 amino acids. V dropped 6 bases and J dropped 10; count of bases not matched to a gene: 4. The CDR3 spells CAISTGGRSPLHF. CDR3 in DNA: TGTGCCATCAGCACAGGGGGCAGGTCACCCCTCCACTTT.

The chain is built from TRBV29-1 and TRBJ1-1, with 7 nucleotides matching TRBD1. In germline, CDR1 is SQVTM, CDR2 ANQGSEA. The CDR3 is 11 residues long. V lost 6 bases to trimming and J lost 6 bases; unmatched junction nucleotides: 4. The CDR3: CSVKGAAEAFF. CDR3 nucleotide sequence: TGCAGCGTCAAGGGGGCGGCTGAAGCTTTCTTT.

V and J are TRBV6-5 and TRBJ2-1, with a possible D match to TRBD2 (5 bases). In germline, CDR1 is MNHEY, CDR2 SVGAGI. This CDR3 comprises 16 residues. The V and J ends lost 0 bases and 0 bases respectively, with 9 bases between them. The CDR3 protein is CASSYSIANSYNEQFF. In DNA, the CDR3 is TGTGCCAGCAGTTACTCGATAGCGAACTCCTACAATGAGCAGTTCTTC.

The chain is built from TRBV7-2 and TRBJ1-2, with D maybe TRBD1 (6 bases). The CDR3 is 12 residues long. V lost 1 base and J lost 8, with 8 bases in between. Germline V CDR1 and CDR2: SGHTA, FQGNSA. The DNA for the CDR3 is TGTGCCAGCAGCTTAGGCAGGGGAGGCTACACCTTC. Its translation: CASSLGRGGYTF. The full variable domain, in which reference TRBV7-2 and TRBJ1-2 provide the parts outside the CDR3, is GAGVSQSPSNKVTEKGKDVELRCDPISGHTALYWYRQSLGQGLEFLIYFQGNSAPDKSGLPSDRFSAERTGGSVSTLTIQRTQQEDSAVYLCASSLGRGGYTFGSGTRLTVV.

V and J are TRBV30 and TRBJ2-7, with 7 bases fitting TRBD1. The ends lost 2 bases at V and 2 bases at J; junction bases unmatched: 3. This CDR3 has 13 amino acids. CDR1 and CDR2 from the germline V gene are GTSNPN and SVGIG (reference sequence). The CDR3 sequence is CAWSRGQAYEQYF. CDR3 DNA: TGTGCCTGGAGTCGTGGACAGGCCTACGAGCAGTACTTC.

V is TRBV30 and J is TRBJ1-1; D is unclear. The CDR3 runs 12 residues. V lost 3 bases and J lost 5, with 10 bases in between. Germline V gene sequence: CDR1 GTSNPN, CDR2 SVGIG (reference sequence). CDR3 residues: CAWSKSVTEAFF. The CDR3 DNA reads TGTGCCTGGAGCAAGAGTGTTACTGAAGCTTTCTTT.

This chain joins TRBV2 and TRBJ2-7, with 7 bases fitting TRBD2. The germline CDR1 and CDR2 sequences are SNHLY and FYNNEI. This CDR3 spans 15 amino acids. The ends lost 6 bases at V and 4 bases at J; junction bases unmatched: 12. CDR3 protein: CASRVTSAGPYEQYF. The CDR3 bases are TGTGCCAGCAGGGTCACTAGCGCCGGGCCTTACGAGCAGTACTTC.

This clone is a singleton in its sample. This chain joins TRBV5-1 and TRBJ2-1; D possibly matches TRBD1 or TRBD2 (5 bases each). Germline-derived CDR1 and CDR2 are SGHRS and YFSETQ. The V end was cut by 5 bases, the J end by 5 bases, with 17 bases between. The CDR3 has 15 amino acids. CDR3 in amino acids: CASRQPGTGHNEQFF. The CDR3 DNA follows: TGCGCCAGCAGACAACCCGGGACGGGCCACAATGAGCAGTTCTTC.

V and J are TRBV5-1 and TRBJ2-5; D is unclear. The CDR3 loop spans 15 amino acids. V was clipped by 4 bases and J by 4 bases, with 17 bases between them. Germline loops: CDR1 SGHRS, CDR2 YFSETQ. The chain's CDR3 is CASSPNGQPGETQYF. CDR3 DNA sequence: TGCGCCAGCAGCCCTAACGGCCAGCCAGGAGAGACCCAGTACTTC.

V gene TRBV7-2 combines with J gene TRBJ2-3; D remains ambiguous. The germline V gene has CDR1 SGHTA and CDR2 FQGNSA. Trimming took 3 bases from V and 2 from J, leaving 6 bases between them. The CDR3 length is 13 residues. CDR3 sequence reads: CASSLGTTDTQYF. CDR3 DNA: TGTGCCAGCAGCTTGGGCACCACAGATACGCAGTATTTT.

This clone was counted only a few times. This chain uses TRBV7-9 with TRBJ1-2; tentative D call: TRBD1 (5 bases). V lost 3 bases and J 5 bases, leaving 10 bases between the germline ends. Germline CDR1 is SEHNR and CDR2 is FQNEAQ (reference sequence). This CDR3 region has 13 residues. The CDR3 nucleotides are TGTGCCAGCAGCTTTGCTCAGGGTTATGGCTACACCTTC. Protein: CASSFAQGYGYTF.

This chain links TRBV4-3 with TRBJ2-4; D is undetermined. Germline loops: CDR1 LGHNA, CDR2 YSLEER. V was clipped by 0 bases and J by 1 base, with 10 bases between them. The CDR3 sequence is 16 residues long. This CDR3 reads CASSQEPRVAKNIQYF. The CDR3 DNA is TGCGCCAGCAGCCAAGAGCCCCGCGTTGCCAAAAACATTCAGTACTTC.

The chain joins TRBV7-6 to TRBJ1-2; a possible D gene is TRBD1 (5 bases). Per the germline V gene, CDR1 is SGHVS and CDR2 is FNYEAQ. V was shortened by 5 bases and J by 7 bases, with 17 bases between the two germline ends. The CDR3 covers 14 residues. The CDR3 nucleotides are TGTGCCAGCAGCCCCGGACCGTTTGGGGGTGGCTACACCTTC. Translation: CASSPGPFGGGYTF.